This T cell receptor (beta chain) derives from a study of cytotoxic CD8 clonotypes in ibrutinib-treated CLL. Study-wide points: Clonality went up at the time of ibrutinib response, stayed stable in sustained remission, and later dropped back toward its baseline level at progression.

A note on this clone: Its antigen is as yet unknown.

Germline loops: CDR1 SGHRS, CDR2 YFSETQ. The CDR3 has 14 amino acids. The V gene lost 0 bases and the J gene lost 3 bases, with 7 bases spanning the gap. TCRdb's table, derived via immunoSEQ multiplex PCR, lists solely in-frame clones and lacks some. The sample includes tens of thousands of clones, under 80% of them seen just once. The receptor was derived from a human donor with chronic lymphocytic leukemia. This chain joins TRBV5-1 and TRBJ2-1; D not resolved. The specimen comprised PBMCs, sampled at disease progression, from a patient treated with ibrutinib. The CDR3 sequence is CASSLAQSYNEQFF. In DNA form, the CDR3 reads TGCGCCAGCAGCTTGGCACAAAGCTACAATGAGCAGTTCTTC.